A selection of T cell receptor beta chains follows, all from one sample in a study of OX40 agonist ivuxolimab in advanced cancers. Produced via immunoSEQ multiplex PCR; TCRdb's table is partial and in-frame only. The data contain 70,000 to 85,000 clones, 90% to 95% of them singletons. Sequenced here: CD4+ or CD8+ T cells sorted from blood, sampled in a trial of the OX40 agonist ivuxolimab. Every receptor here comes from an adult with an advanced solid tumor such as melanoma, head and neck, liver or kidney cancer. Both conserved end residues are part of each CDR3. A D gene is named only where the DNA matches it firmly. Size is omitted from some rows. Given values are once, few, many or a class for expanded clones.

clone_size,d_call,v_call,cdr3_length,j_call,cdr3_nt,cdr3_aa
-,TRBD2,TRBV5-4,14,TRBJ2-7,TGTGCCAGCAGCCCGGGACTAGCGGGAGGCGAGCAGTACTTC,CASSPGLAGGEQYF
-,TRBD1,TRBV7-9,14,TRBJ2-7,TGTGCCAGCAGCTTGGACAGGCGGGTCTACGAGCAGTACTTC,CASSLDRRVYEQYF
-,-,TRBV19,14,TRBJ2-7,TGTGCCAGTAGTATAGGGCAGGAGACCTACGAGCAGTACTTC,CASSIGQETYEQYF
-,-,TRBV9,12,TRBJ1-2,TGTGCCAGCAGCCGGACAGAGGTTGGCTACACCTTC,CASSRTEVGYTF
-,-,TRBV4-3,15,TRBJ1-1,TGCGCCAGCAGCCAAGCCAACACAGGGTACACTGAAGCTTTCTTT,CASSQANTGYTEAFF
-,TRBD2,TRBV2,15,TRBJ2-7,TGTGCCAGGGAGGCGCGGGGGACCAGATCCTACGAGCAGTACTTC,CAREARGTRSYEQYF
-,-,TRBV5-1,14,TRBJ1-2,TGCGCCAGCAGCTTGTCTCCCGGGAACTATGGCTACACCTTC,CASSLSPGNYGYTF
-,-,TRBV9,13,TRBJ2-6,TGTGCCAGCAGCGTAGCTGGGGCCAACGTCCTGACTTTC,CASSVAGANVLTF
-,TRBD1,TRBV4-3,14,TRBJ2-7,TGCGCCAGCAGCGACCGGGACAGTTCCTACGAGCAGTACTTC,CASSDRDSSYEQYF
-,-,TRBV7-9,18,TRBJ1-4,TGTGCCAGCAGCCCAGGTCGCAGGGAGGATCCTAAATATAAAAAACTGTTTTTT,CASSPGRREDPKYKKLFF
-,-,TRBV27,13,TRBJ2-7,TGTGCCAGCAGTTTCGGACAGAACTACGAGCAGTACTTC,CASSFGQNYEQYF
-,-,TRBV9,16,TRBJ1-1,TGTGCCAGCAGCGCCCCAATCGCAGGGATGAACACTGAAGCTTTCTTT,CASSAPIAGMNTEAFF
-,TRBD1,TRBV29-1,12,TRBJ1-2,TGCAGCGCCGAGGGACAGAACTATGGCTACACCTTC,CSAEGQNYGYTF
-,-,TRBV9,15,TRBJ1-4,TGTGCCAGCAGCGGACGACAGGCTAATAATGAAAAACTGTTTTTT,CASSGRQANNEKLFF
-,-,TRBV7-9,12,TRBJ2-7,TGTGCCAGCAGCTTAGGCTCGTGGGAGCAGTACTTC,CASSLGSWEQYF
once,-,TRBV15,13,TRBJ1-2,TGTGCCACCAGCCCCCGTAGGAGCTATGGCTACACCTTC,CATSPRRSYGYTF
-,TRBD1,TRBV5-6,15,TRBJ1-2,TGTGCCAGCAGCTTTGGGACAGGGGGCAAGGGTGGCTACACCTTC,CASSFGTGGKGGYTF
-,TRBD1,TRBV4-1,14,TRBJ2-7,TGCGCCAGCAGCCCTTCGACAGGGGACTACGAGCAGTACTTC,CASSPSTGDYEQYF
once,-,TRBV6-4,16,TRBJ2-4,TGTGCCAGCAGTGACTCTCTCGGAATAGCCAAAAACATTCAGTACTTC,CASSDSLGIAKNIQYF
-,-,TRBV7-3,13,TRBJ2-3,TGTGCCAGCAGACCCGCCACCACAGATACGCAGTATTTT,CASRPATTDTQYF
-,TRBD2,TRBV9,14,TRBJ2-7,TGTGCCAGCAGCGGACTAGCGGCACCCTACGAGCAGTACTTC,CASSGLAAPYEQYF
-,-,TRBV7-8,14,TRBJ2-5,TGTGCCAGCAGCGCAAGGAGCGGTGGAGAGACCCAGTACTTC,CASSARSGGETQYF
-,TRBD1,TRBV4-3,15,TRBJ1-1,TGCGCCAGCAGCCAAGGGACAGGGGGGGACACTGAAGCTTTCTTT,CASSQGTGGDTEAFF
few,-,TRBV28,17,TRBJ1-6,TGTGCCAGCAGTTACGTTGACAGTGCCTCCTATAATTCACCCCTCCACTTT,CASSYVDSASYNSPLHF
-,-,TRBV11-2,16,TRBJ2-1,TGTGCCAGCAGCTTATTTACGGGAGTGGGCTACAATGAGCAGTTCTTC,CASSLFTGVGYNEQFF
-,-,TRBV4-3,14,TRBJ2-7,TGCGCCAGCAGCCAAGTTCGGGAAGGAGGAGAGCAGTACTTC,CASSQVREGGEQYF
once,TRBD1,TRBV7-2,15,TRBJ1-2,TGTGCCAGCAGCTGGGCAGGGGGGAGTAGCTATGGCTACACCTTC,CASSWAGGSSYGYTF
-,-,TRBV25-1,11,TRBJ2-1,TGTGCCAGCCGGTATGCGGGTGAGCAGTTCTTC,CASRYAGEQFF
-,-,TRBV4-1,15,TRBJ1-5,TGCGCCAGCAGCGAGGGACCGTCCAGCAATCAGCCCCAGCATTTT,CASSEGPSSNQPQHF
-,-,TRBV30,14,TRBJ1-1,TGTGCCTGTACCCCGTGGGAGGGGAACACTGAAGCTTTCTTT,CACTPWEGNTEAFF
-,-,TRBV27,13,TRBJ1-2,TGTGCCAGCAGTTTATCGGTCTGGGAAGGCTACACCTTC,CASSLSVWEGYTF
-,-,TRBV4-1,15,TRBJ1-2,TGCGCCAGCAGCCGAGGGACCAGACAGAGCTATGGCTACACCTTC,CASSRGTRQSYGYTF
-,TRBD2,TRBV7-8,14,TRBJ2-7,TGTGCCAGCAGCTTAGGAGCGGGAGGACGGGAGCAGTACTTC,CASSLGAGGREQYF
-,-,TRBV18,15,TRBJ1-1,TGTGCCAGCTCACCACTAGGAGGGACGAACACTGAAGCTTTCTTT,CASSPLGGTNTEAFF
-,-,TRBV30,17,TRBJ2-2,TGTGCCTGGAGTGTTTTGAAGGGGCTCCTCGCCACCGGGGAGCTGTTTTTT,CAWSVLKGLLATGELFF
-,-,TRBV7-9,15,TRBJ2-7,TGTGCCAGCAGCTTAACCGGGACTCACCCCTACGAGCAGTACTTC,CASSLTGTHPYEQYF
-,TRBD2,TRBV30,15,TRBJ2-1,TGTGCCTGGACTGGAGGAGCGGGAGTGAAGAATGAGCAGTTCTTC,CAWTGGAGVKNEQFF
-,TRBD1,TRBV19,13,TRBJ1-4,TGTGCCAGTAAGGCAGGGGGCGTTGAAAAACTGTTTTTT,CASKAGGVEKLFF
once,TRBD2,TRBV7-9,13,TRBJ2-7,TGTGCCAGCAGCCCTTGGACTAGTGGGGAGCAGTACTTC,CASSPWTSGEQYF
-,-,TRBV7-2,11,TRBJ2-7,TGTGCCAGCAGCCTGACCTACGAGCAGTACTTC,CASSLTYEQYF
-,-,TRBV30,14,TRBJ2-7,TGTGCCTGGGGTATCCCGGGCAGCCCCTACGAGCAGTACTTC,CAWGIPGSPYEQYF
-,-,TRBV5-6,13,TRBJ2-2,TGTGCCAGCAGCACCCAGAACACCGGGGAGCTGTTTTTT,CASSTQNTGELFF
-,-,TRBV5-8,13,TRBJ1-5,TGTGCCAGCAGCTTATGGGCGGATCAGCCCCAGCATTTT,CASSLWADQPQHF
-,-,TRBV19,13,TRBJ1-1,TGTGCCAGTAGCTCAAGAGTGAACACTGAAGCTTTCTTT,CASSSRVNTEAFF
-,-,TRBV12-5,16,TRBJ1-1,TGTGTTAGTGGTTTGGTCCCCCAGGGAGTTAAAACTGAAGCTTTCTTT,CVSGLVPQGVKTEAFF
-,-,TRBV11-1,14,TRBJ2-7,TGTGCCAGCAGCTTCTGGCAGGGGAACTACGAGCAGTACTTC,CASSFWQGNYEQYF
-,-,TRBV11-1,13,TRBJ2-7,TGTGCCAGCAGCTTAGTCAGGGCCTACGAGCAGTACTTC,CASSLVRAYEQYF
-,-,TRBV27,13,TRBJ1-1,TGTGCCAGCAGTTTAGGGGGAGGGACTGAAGCTTTCTTT,CASSLGGGTEAFF
-,TRBD1,TRBV2,21,TRBJ1-1,TGTGCCAGCGGAAGATTGTTGGGAACAGGGGGCGATTTTGCCATGAACACTGAAGCTTTCTTT,CASGRLLGTGGDFAMNTEAFF
-,-,TRBV7-2,15,TRBJ2-3,TGTGCCAGCAGCCCGAGAGCGTGGGTCCCAGATACGCAGTATTTT,CASSPRAWVPDTQYF
-,-,TRBV25-1,16,TRBJ2-3,TGTGCCAGCAGTTCCCCCCTGACAGAAAGCACAGATACGCAGTATTTT,CASSSPLTESTDTQYF
-,TRBD1,TRBV5-6,15,TRBJ2-7,TGTGCCAGCAGCCCCTCTTGGACAGGGGCCTACGAGCAGTACTTC,CASSPSWTGAYEQYF
-,TRBD1,TRBV5-1,17,TRBJ2-1,TGCGCCAGCAGCTTATTAGGGACAGGGGCACTACTAGATGAGCAGTTCTTC,CASSLLGTGALLDEQFF
-,-,TRBV4-2,14,TRBJ1-1,TGTGCCAGCAGCCAAGATGAGGGGAACACTGAAGCTTTCTTT,CASSQDEGNTEAFF
once,TRBD1,TRBV7-9,17,TRBJ2-2,TGTGCCAGCATCATCCTGAGACAGGGATCGAACACCGGGGAGCTGTTTTTT,CASIILRQGSNTGELFF
-,-,TRBV14,14,TRBJ2-5,TGTGCCAGCAGCAACGAACAGGGCCAAGAGACCCAGTACTTC,CASSNEQGQETQYF